The 4 T cell receptor beta chains presented below share a single source sample, sequenced in a study of T cells in Graves' hyperthyroidism and ophthalmopathy. TCR beta CDR3 regions were amplified from RNA. The study used the HTBI primer set for a first-round RT-PCR of the TCR CDR3. TCRdb re-derived calls from the multiplex PCR reads in MiXCR, one entry per CDR3 protein. The sample carries fewer than 850,000 distinct CDR3 sequences, 15% to 20% recorded once. The specimen sequenced was blood. The receptors stem from a man aged 45 to 65 with Graves' hyperthyroidism.

In regard to this clonotype: A much larger clone lies a single base off, so this may be a read error. The CDR3 bases are TGTGCCAGCAGTTTAATGACAGGGCGGCAGCCCCAGCATTTT. Translation: CASSLMTGRQPQHF. The gene calls are TRBV7-2 and TRBJ1-5, with 7 positions matching TRBD1. The CDR3 contains 14 residues. CDR1 is SGHTA and CDR2 is FQGNSA in the germline V gene. Trimming took 6 bases from V and 7 from J; bases not matched to a gene: 9.

This clonotype appeared a few times. The V and J genes are TRBV20-1 and TRBJ2-1, with D perhaps given as TRBD1 or TRBD2 (6 bases each). The length of the CDR3 is 15 residues. Germline V gene lookup returns CDR1 DFQATT and CDR2 SNEGSKA (reference sequence). V gave up 1 base and J gave up 1 base, with 11 bases separating them. The CDR3 DNA sequence: TGCAGTGCTAGAGGACTAGGGGGATCCTACAATGAGCAGTTCTTC. It is translated as CSARGLGGSYNEQFF.

Many counts were recorded for this clonotype. This chain uses TRBV28 with TRBJ2-1; 7 bases map to TRBD2. Losses at the gene ends were 9 bases for V and 7 bases for J; bases not matched to a gene: 18. This CDR3 is built from 16 residues. Germline V gives CDR1 MDHEN, CDR2 SYDVKM. This chain's CDR3 is CASQDRMRREVNEQFF. In nucleotides, the CDR3 is TGTGCCAGTCAAGACCGCATGCGACGGGAGGTTAATGAGCAGTTCTTC.

The sample holds many counts of this clonotype. The chain uses TRBV7-3 and TRBJ2-5; TRBD1 is a possible D gene (6 bases). V shed 5 bases and J shed 4 bases, with 14 bases lying between them. The CDR3 length is 14 residues. CDR1 and CDR2 from the germline V gene are SGHTA and FQGTGA. CDR3 loop: CASSRSGQTETQYF. The CDR3, as DNA: TGTGCCAGCAGCCGAAGCGGACAGACAGAGACCCAGTACTTC.